Listed below are T cell receptor beta chains from one sample, sequenced in a study of hypomethylating agent response in myelodysplastic syndrome. Data came from immunoSEQ multiplex PCR; TCRdb stores just in-frame clones and leaves some out. The sample lists about 3,000 clones, 65% to 90% seen once, with about 25% in the top ten. This sample comprised bone marrow, obtained before or after starting hypomethylating agent treatment for myelodysplastic syndrome (not recorded which). All receptors come from a human donor with myelodysplastic syndrome. The conserved cysteine and the conserved F or W are not part of the CDR3 here.

>TRBV18|TRBJ2-7
ASSPPPDWGFEQY
>TRBV4-2|TRBJ2-1
ASSFGQGDGEQF
>TRBV14|TRBJ2-7
ASSQDLVGAYSYEQY
>TRBV6-1|TRBJ1-6
ASTNSNSPLH
>TRBV5-1|TRBJ2-1
ASSLGLSYNEQF
>TRBV14|TRBJ2-5
ASSQFSPMETQY
>TRBV9|TRBJ2-2
ASSVVGTGELF
>TRBV5-1|TRBJ1-1
ASSPAQEAF
>TRBV19|TRBJ2-1
ASSILAGSLNEQF
>TRBV30|TRBJ2-2
AWSVLTFNSGAGELF
>TRBV27|TRBJ2-3
ASSMSTSGGARY
>TRBV30|TRBJ2-7
AWGGERGELN
>TRBV5-1|TRBJ2-7
ASSLDGYEQY
>TRBV7-2|TRBJ2-4
ASSLAGSSGNIQY
>TRBV7-8|TRBJ2-7
ASSLADRGKTFLSYEQY
>TRBV5-1|TRBJ2-7
ASRDRVEQY
>TRBV19|TRBJ2-7
ASSPRTATYEQY
>TRBV7-4|TRBJ2-5
ASSLRGSRARETQY
>TRBV11-2|TRBJ2-3
ASSLDTGPGYTDTQY
>TRBV9|TRBJ1-1
ASSVWASSRVGTEAF
>TRBV10-3|TRBJ2-3
AISRDRGLSRPTDTQY
>TRBV29-1|TRBJ1-1
SVGTWNTEAF
>TRBV7-6|TRBJ2-3
ASSLVGAGVADTQY
>TRBV4-1|TRBJ2-7
ASSQDGLGQNEQY
>TRBV7-7|TRBJ2-5
ASSFPTAQETQY
>TRBV28|TRBJ1-1
ASMEDDTEAF
>TRBV7-9|TRBJ2-7
ASSLGVGMNVYEQY
>TRBV4-1|TRBJ2-7
ASSQGTSGLYEQY
>TRBV2|TRBJ1-1
ASELQGNTEAF
>TRBV4-3|TRBJ1-1
ASSLDRNTEAF
>TRBV6-5|TRBJ1-2
ASSYEKGGYT
>TRBV7-7|TRBJ2-5
ASSPEPGSVQETQY
>TRBV6-1|TRBJ2-2
ASRRTGSELF
>TRBV5-1|TRBJ2-7
ASSFAGGTEQY
>TRBV6-5|TRBJ2-1
ASSRGQGDNEQF
>TRBV9|TRBJ2-3
ASSVDSSTDTQY
>TRBV10-3|TRBJ1-2
ASSPTVNYGYT
>TRBV2|TRBJ2-3
ASSGSGGGTDTQY
>TRBV6-6|TRBJ1-3
ASAGNTIY
>TRBV7-2|NA
ASSSSSYEQY
>TRBV7-9|TRBJ2-3
ASSFSREGTDTQY
>TRBV7-9|TRBJ1-2
ASSLGPVYGYT
>TRBV5-1|TRBJ1-2
ASSLGRARGPYGYT
>TRBV4-3|TRBJ2-2
ASSQDPGLRELF
>TRBV4-3|TRBJ2-3
ASSRKPSGTGTTDTQY
>TRBV5-4|TRBJ2-5
ASSLGMEETQY
>TRBV5-4|TRBJ2-5
ASSSQDDQY
>TRBV29-1|TRBJ2-5
SAEPEGHPQGTQY
>TRBV7-2|TRBJ1-5
ASSPETGGNQPQH
>TRBV11-2|TRBJ2-1
ASSLSIPYNEQF
>TRBV5-1|TRBJ2-3
ASSLDPGAPTDTQY